A selection of T cell receptor beta chains follows, all from one sample in a study of T cell repertoires in cytomegalovirus infection. What these receptors recognize is not known. Via MiXCR, TCRdb re-called the reads, giving one row per CDR3 protein. The sample has 340,000 or so distinct CDR3 sequences; 20% to 30% are singletons. Sequenced here: cultured PBMCs, sampled from culture after CMV antigen stimulation. The receptors were gathered from a human donor in good health (CMV status not recorded). Some clones in this sample may be carry-over from other donors' samples. Each CDR3 is given without its conserved first and last residue. Clone size is not always given. Where it is, it says once, few, many or a class for expanded clones.

J gene: TRBJ2-1
V gene: TRBV20-1
clone size: -
CDR3 protein: SAIPYSGRRGYNEQF

J gene: TRBJ2-2
V gene: TRBV29-1
clone size: few
CDR3 protein: SVEDSIAGELF

J gene: TRBJ2-1
V gene: TRBV7-3
clone size: -
CDR3 protein: ASSLALQRTPPYNEQF

J gene: TRBJ2-1
V gene: TRBV7-9
clone size: -
CDR3 protein: ASSLELAFYNEQF

J gene: TRBJ2-6
V gene: TRBV20-1
clone size: few
CDR3 protein: SAREVTISGANVLT

J gene: TRBJ1-5
V gene: TRBV20-1
clone size: few
CDR3 protein: SARDRGRGWNQPQH

J gene: TRBJ2-7
V gene: TRBV6-5
clone size: -
CDR3 protein: ASSYWGRGYEQY

J gene: TRBJ1-1
V gene: TRBV7-3
clone size: few
CDR3 protein: ASSLGRGAF

J gene: TRBJ2-5
V gene: TRBV11-2
clone size: -
CDR3 protein: ASSLDSIGGEAQY

J gene: TRBJ2-1
V gene: TRBV24-1
clone size: few
CDR3 protein: ATSGGASGNNEQF

J gene: TRBJ1-2
V gene: TRBV6-2/TRBV6-3
clone size: few
CDR3 protein: ASTPGGISYGYT

J gene: TRBJ2-2
V gene: TRBV7-3
clone size: -
CDR3 protein: ASSPSGRAGSGELF

J gene: TRBJ1-3
V gene: TRBV4-3
clone size: many
CDR3 protein: ASSQDAGKGNTIY

J gene: TRBJ2-7
V gene: TRBV7-2
clone size: many
CDR3 protein: ASSQVSFARYEQY

J gene: TRBJ1-2
V gene: TRBV27
clone size: few
CDR3 protein: ASGGGYGYT

J gene: TRBJ2-1
V gene: TRBV7-3
clone size: few
CDR3 protein: ASSLTVAQGYNEQF

J gene: TRBJ2-2
V gene: TRBV2
clone size: many
CDR3 protein: ASSDPGELF

J gene: TRBJ1-2
V gene: TRBV6-2/TRBV6-3
clone size: few
CDR3 protein: ASSYEATGWNYGYT

J gene: TRBJ2-7
V gene: TRBV4-3
clone size: -
CDR3 protein: ASSQVQTVYEQY

J gene: TRBJ1-1
V gene: TRBV19
clone size: few
CDR3 protein: ASSMLRGTVEAF

J gene: TRBJ1-1
V gene: TRBV19
clone size: few
CDR3 protein: ASSSTGETEAF

J gene: TRBJ1-1
V gene: TRBV7-8
clone size: many
CDR3 protein: ASSSRNPGTEAF

J gene: TRBJ2-2
V gene: TRBV6-2/TRBV6-3
clone size: few
CDR3 protein: ASRISGRRTGELF

J gene: TRBJ1-2
V gene: TRBV6-2/TRBV6-3
clone size: -
CDR3 protein: ASSTPRTANYGYT

J gene: TRBJ1-5
V gene: TRBV14
clone size: few
CDR3 protein: ASSQRFGNQPQH

J gene: TRBJ2-3
V gene: TRBV20-1
clone size: -
CDR3 protein: SAIPRDRRSTDTQY

J gene: TRBJ1-1
V gene: TRBV7-2
clone size: few
CDR3 protein: AGTDLNTEAF

J gene: TRBJ2-5
V gene: TRBV7-8
clone size: many
CDR3 protein: ASSAQGGSEETQY

J gene: TRBJ2-2
V gene: TRBV6-2/TRBV6-3
clone size: few
CDR3 protein: ASSLSGRANTGELF

J gene: TRBJ1-3
V gene: TRBV7-2
clone size: many
CDR3 protein: ASSLTGGVSGNTIY

J gene: TRBJ2-3
V gene: TRBV10-3
clone size: few
CDR3 protein: AIRPGQGTDTQY

J gene: TRBJ1-1
V gene: TRBV7-2
clone size: many
CDR3 protein: ASSPRGGVGNTEAF

J gene: TRBJ1-1
V gene: TRBV25-1
clone size: -
CDR3 protein: ASAGQGSRTTEAF

J gene: TRBJ2-2
V gene: TRBV11-2
clone size: -
CDR3 protein: ASSLEGPGELF

J gene: TRBJ2-1
V gene: TRBV28
clone size: few
CDR3 protein: ASSSLRSSYNEQF

J gene: TRBJ2-3
V gene: TRBV12-3/TRBV12-4
clone size: medium-sized
CDR3 protein: ASSLGGTIQDTQY

J gene: TRBJ1-5
V gene: TRBV4-1
clone size: -
CDR3 protein: ASSQVGQTNQPQH

J gene: TRBJ2-3
V gene: TRBV24-1
clone size: -
CDR3 protein: ATSDPRGAPATDTQY

J gene: TRBJ1-2
V gene: TRBV7-9
clone size: -
CDR3 protein: ASSRGDRGHGYT

J gene: TRBJ2-5
V gene: TRBV3-1
clone size: -
CDR3 protein: ASSQPRDHYGGETQY

J gene: TRBJ2-1
V gene: TRBV20-1
clone size: once
CDR3 protein: SAPRSGLAYNEQF

J gene: TRBJ2-7
V gene: TRBV7-9
clone size: -
CDR3 protein: ASSLGQGFVYEQY

J gene: TRBJ1-1
V gene: TRBV10-3
clone size: -
CDR3 protein: AISVSGNRTTNTEAF